The T cell receptor beta chain under discussion was sequenced for a study of cytomegalovirus exposure and HLA in healthy donors. Study conclusions and caveats: Subsequent analysis of the 120 or so validation repertoires found a tendency for first-cohort TCR clusters to co-occur.

The CDR3 spans 14 residues. Germline values: CDR1 MDHEN, CDR2 SYDVKM. V gave up 3 bases and J gave up 4 bases, with 13 bases separating them. Of note for this clone: Its specificity is not known.

Clones were read by immunoSEQ multiplex PCR, and TCRdb kept only the in-frame ones, dropping some. The table includes 220,000 or so clones, approximately 83% detected once. The sequencing sample was made of PBMCs. The source of this sequence is a woman younger than 45 in good health and CMV-seropositive. The chain combines TRBV28 with TRBJ2-7; a weak D match, TRBD1 (6 bases). DNA of the CDR3: TGTGCCAGCAGTTTTTCTGACAGGTCTTACGAGCAGTACTTC. This codes for CASSFSDRSYEQYF.